Sequencing of this T cell receptor beta chain was carried out in a study of T cells after yellow fever vaccination. Study-wide results and caveats: Reappearing after the booster were most of the clones from primary vaccination (about 96% CD4, 88% CD8). Abundant clonotypes from the bulk population could get into FACS-sorted repertoires as contaminants. Peak timing came faster in the weaker secondary response, day 5 versus 15.

TCRdb re-derived calls from the 5' RACE reads in MiXCR, one entry per CDR3 protein. The data show some 500,000 distinct CDR3 sequences, roughly 12% seen once. This clonotype has only a few counts. Antigen: not known. Looked up from germline, CDR1 is LGHDT and CDR2 is YNNKEL (reference sequence). J lost 5 bases, V lost 4 bases, and 14 bases had no gene match. This CDR3 has 16 amino acids. This receptor was identified in a man under 40 who received the YFV17D yellow fever vaccine. The gene calls are TRBV3-1 and TRBJ2-7; 7 bases match TRBD2. The specimen was PBMCs, collected on the day of the yellow fever booster vaccination. The CDR3: CASSLDPAGRRNEQYF. The CDR3 DNA follows: TGTGCCAGCAGCCTAGACCCAGCGGGACGTCGAAACGAGCAGTACTTC.